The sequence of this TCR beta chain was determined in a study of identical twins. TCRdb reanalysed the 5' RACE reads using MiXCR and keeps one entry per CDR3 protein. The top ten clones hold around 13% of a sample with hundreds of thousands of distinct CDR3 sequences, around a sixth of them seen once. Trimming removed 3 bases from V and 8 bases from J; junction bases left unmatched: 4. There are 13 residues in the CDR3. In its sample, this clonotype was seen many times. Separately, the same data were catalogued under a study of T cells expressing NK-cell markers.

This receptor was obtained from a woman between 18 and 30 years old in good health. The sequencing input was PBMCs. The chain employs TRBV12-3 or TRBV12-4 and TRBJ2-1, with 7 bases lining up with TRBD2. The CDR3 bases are TGTGCCAGCAGTTTTTGGACTAGGGATGAGCAGTTCTTC. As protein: CASSFWTRDEQFF.